These 6 T cell receptor beta chains were all obtained from the same sample, sequenced in a study of PD-1 blockade in classical Hodgkin lymphoma. Each patient experienced a relapse that followed autologous stem cell transplantation, and brentuximab vedotin exposure varied. After thawing, PBMCs were subjected to magnetic negative selection to isolate CD8+ T cells. The assay was immunoSEQ multiplex PCR, and TCRdb's table has in-frame clones only and misses some. The sample records about 12,000 clones, approximately 79% being singletons. Source: CD8+ T cells from blood, taken at baseline. The origin of the receptors is a human donor with classical Hodgkin lymphoma.

The rearrangement uses TRBV9 and TRBJ2-7; TRBD1 might be the D (6 bases). Looked up from germline, CDR1 is SGDLS and CDR2 is YYNGEE. Trimming took off 1 base at V and 0 bases at J, with 11 bases between the two ends. This CDR3 contains 15 residues. The CDR3 DNA reads TGTGCCAGCAGCGTAAGGGGGACAAGCTCCTACGAGCAGTACTTC. Its translation: CASSVRGTSSYEQYF.

The genes are TRBV10-3 and TRBJ1-1; a weak D match, TRBD1 (6 bases). CDR3 size: 11 residues. Germline V gene sequence: CDR1 ENHRY, CDR2 SYGVKD. V shed 4 bases and J shed 7 bases, with 7 bases lying between them. The CDR3 DNA reads as TGTGCCATCAGTGCGGACAGTGAAGCTTTCTTT. It codes for CAISADSEAFF.

The chain carries TRBV4-1 and TRBJ1-1; D is possibly TRBD1 (6 bases). CDR1 and CDR2 (germline): MGHRA, YSYEKL. The CDR3 runs to 19 residues. Trimming removed 2 bases from V and 3 bases from J, with 25 bases in between. CDR3 DNA: TGCGCCAGCAGCCAATCTAACTCAGGGGCGCCCCCGGTCGACACTGAAGCTTTCTTT. Amino acids: CASSQSNSGAPPVDTEAFF.

The chain has TRBV15 and TRBJ2-7, with 9 bases aligning to TRBD1. The ends lost 3 bases at V and 11 bases at J; junction bases unmatched: 14. CDR1 and CDR2 (germline): LNHNV, YYDKDF (reference sequence). The CDR3 sequence is 15 residues long. This CDR3 is CATSRLNRGPNGEYF. In nucleotides, the CDR3 is TGTGCCACCAGCAGGCTAAACAGGGGGCCGAACGGGGAGTACTTC.

The chain carries TRBV10-2 and TRBJ2-5; D unresolved. In germline, CDR1 is WSHSY, CDR2 SAAADI. The CDR3 runs 14 residues. The V end lost 6 bases, the J end lost 4 bases, and 15 bases lay between the germline ends. Here the CDR3 reads CASRGTNLVETQYF. The CDR3, as DNA: TGCGCCAGCAGGGGAACGAACCTGGTAGAGACCCAGTACTTC.

V usage is TRBV9 and J usage is TRBJ2-1; TRBD2 aligns across 10 bases. CDR1 and CDR2 (germline): SGDLS, YYNGEE. The CDR3 is 15 amino acids. With V trimmed by 1 base and J by 5 bases, 3 bases remained unmatched. CDR3 sequence (DNA): TGTGCCAGCAGCGTACCTAGCGGGGGTCACAATGAGCAGTTCTTC. Protein product: CASSVPSGGHNEQFF.